These 13 T cell receptor beta chains were all obtained from the same sample, sequenced in a study of CXCR3-negative and CXCR3-positive naive CD8 T cells. Preparation of TRB cDNA libraries relied on 5' RACE carrying UMI labels. TCRdb reprocessed the 5' RACE reads, keeping one entry per CDR3 protein, no DNA. Found here are 43,000 or so distinct CDR3 sequences; the top ten clones hold around 1.5%. Sequencing was performed on naive CXCR3- CD8+ T cells from blood. As to subset: CD45RO-CCR7+CD27+CD95- naive CD8+ T cells lacking CXCR3 (TNR3-). Source of these receptors: a human donor in good health. Some clones in this sample may be carry-over from other donors' samples.

The chain links TRBV28 to TRBJ2-7; the D gene TCRdb calls, TRBD1, cannot be checked with no DNA. Germline V lookup: CDR1 MDHEN, CDR2 SYDVKM. The CDR3 runs 15 residues. The chain's CDR3 is CASSFPTPGDYEQYF.

V usage is TRBV19 and J usage is TRBJ1-5. This CDR3 has 15 residues. Germline loops: CDR1 LNHDA, CDR2 SQIVND (reference sequence). The CDR3: CASSIGGLGHQPQHF. Full variable domain (remainder filled in from reference TRBV19 and TRBJ1-5): DGGITQSPKYLFRKEGQNVTLSCEQNLNHDAMYWYRQDPGQGLRLIYYSQIVNDFQKGDIAEGYSVSREKKESFPLTVTSAQKNPTAFYLCASSIGGLGHQPQHFGDGTRLSIL.

The chain uses TRBV11-2 and TRBJ2-3; there is no DNA to check the TCRdb D call of TRBD1. Germline CDR1 reads SGHAT; CDR2 reads FQNNGV. The CDR3 consists of 18 residues. The CDR3 region is CASSFQGLTKTSTDTQYF.

This rearrangement joins TRBV6-4 to TRBJ1-5. Germline loops: CDR1 MRHNA, CDR2 SNTAGT. This CDR3 comprises 13 residues. CDR3 loop: CASSDQSNQPQHF.

The chain has TRBV20-1 and TRBJ2-1; TCRdb's D gene call, TRBD1, goes unchecked for lack of DNA. Germline CDR1 DFQATT, CDR2 SNEGSKA (reference sequence). The CDR3 loop spans 15 amino acids. The CDR3 loop is CSASGKAFSYNEQFF.

This rearrangement joins TRBV6-6 to TRBJ2-7. Germline V gene data show CDR1 as MNHNY and CDR2 as SVGAGI (reference sequence). The CDR3 runs 13 residues. The CDR3 loop reads CASSPTGHHEQYF.

The chain carries TRBV11-3 and TRBJ2-1; the TCRdb D gene call, TRBD1, has no DNA to confirm it. The CDR3 is 13 residues long. In germline, CDR1 is SGHNT, CDR2 YENEEA. The CDR3 sequence is CASSPPGGNEQFF.

The V and J genes are TRBV19 and TRBJ2-1; TCRdb picks TRBD1, but there is no DNA to check that call. The CDR3 covers 12 residues. Looked up from germline, CDR1 is LNHDA and CDR2 is SQIVND (reference sequence). The CDR3 sequence: CASSPPRDEQFF.

V and J are TRBV19 and TRBJ2-1; TCRdb gives TRBD2 as the D gene, but with no DNA this cannot be confirmed. The length of the CDR3 is 16 residues. The V gene's germline CDR1 is LNHDA and CDR2 SQIVND (reference sequence). The CDR3 here is CASSISGGASYNEQFF.

V and J are TRBV19 and TRBJ1-1. Germline lookup yields CDR1 LNHDA and CDR2 SQIVND (reference sequence). This CDR3 region has 14 residues. The CDR3 here is CASSILGLGTEAFF.

V gene TRBV29-1 combines with J gene TRBJ2-7; TCRdb indicates TRBD1, and absent DNA this call remains unverified. CDR1 is SQVTM, CDR2 ANQGSEA, per germline. This CDR3 is 15 amino acids long. Here the CDR3 reads CSVEDPGTGIYEQYF.

This chain joins TRBV6-5 and TRBJ1-5; the TCRdb D gene call, TRBD1, has no DNA to confirm it. Germline CDR1 MNHEY, CDR2 SVGAGI. The CDR3 covers 13 residues. CDR3 region: CASSPGSLGPQHF.

V usage is TRBV3-1 and J usage is TRBJ2-7; the TCRdb call, TRBD2, lacks DNA for checking. The CDR3 has 16 residues. Germline V gene data show CDR1 as LGHDT and CDR2 as YNNKEL (reference sequence). The CDR3 sequence is CASTGLAGLNSYEQYF.